This TCR beta chain was recorded in a study of response to subunit inactivated influenza vaccine. Study observations and caveats: Authors suggested each seasonal influenza vaccination recruits few new T cells.

Note on this clonotype: The antigen remains unidentified.

The CDR3 totals 15 residues. V was shortened by 7 bases and J by 4 bases, with 19 bases between the two germline ends. Per the germline V gene, CDR1 is SNHLY and CDR2 is FYNNEI. TCRdb processed the RT-PCR reads anew with MiXCR; each CDR3 protein has one entry. The sample lists fewer than 650,000 distinct CDR3 sequences; 10% to 15% were seen once. This TCR was sampled from a man aged 45-65 years who received an inactivated influenza vaccine. The chain combines TRBV2 with TRBJ2-5; possibly TRBD2 for D (7 bases). Material: PBMCs from blood, obtained about 6 weeks after vaccination. CDR3 coding DNA: TGTGCCAGCACTACGACTAGCACACAGGGAGAGACCCAGTACTTC. Encoded protein: CASTTTSTQGETQYF.